This entry lists 2 T cell receptor beta chains sequenced from one sample in a study of human CD8 memory T cell subsets. Construction of TCR beta libraries was accomplished by means of UMI-labeled 5' RACE. TCRdb reprocessed the 5' RACE reads, with one entry per CDR3 protein and no DNA. The sample totals 2,500 to 3,500 distinct CDR3 sequences. Sequencing used CD8+ T cells from PBMCs. These receptors originate from a human donor in good health.

The chain joins TRBV2 to TRBJ2-1; the TCRdb D gene call, TRBD2, has no DNA to confirm it. Germline CDR1 SNHLY, CDR2 FYNNEI. CDR3 size: 15 residues. The CDR3 here is CASSTGTSGYNEQFF.

According to its frequency, this clonotype is medium-sized. The chain combines TRBV5-3 with TRBJ1-1. TRBV5-3 is annotated as an ORF whose role is uncertain. The CDR3 contains 15 residues. CDR3 loop: CASPPRLTMNTEAFF.